These 10 T cell receptor beta chains share one sample of origin, sequenced in a study of tumor and adjacent non-tumor tissue in lung cancer listed by TCRdb under 2018. The library was obtained by multiplex PCR. The data were produced on an Illumina HiSeq 2500. Following protocols modified from ARM-PCR, the researchers constructed TCRbeta libraries through three rounds of nested PCR with primers (Table S4). TCRdb cleaned the public reads at Q25 with fastp, built clones with MiXCR and kept in-frame beta chains. Every entry covers one CDR3 protein and lists the most common genes and DNA from its rows. For this sample there are more than 45,000 distinct CDR3 sequences; around 59% appear just once. 30% of the sample is held by the ten biggest clonotypes. RNA was extracted from bulk unsorted tissue and checked for quality with a NanoDrop ND-1000 and an Agilent 2100. Normal lung samples were distant non-tumor tissue taken more than 3 cm from the tumor edge.

The sample comprised distant non-tumor lung tissue. These receptors were taken from a woman in her 70s with non-small cell lung cancer.

The genes are TRBV28 and TRBJ2-1, with TRBD2 matching over 10 bases. Trimming at V came to 5 bases and at J to 7 bases, leaving 17 bases not matched to a gene. The CDR3 consists of 18 residues. Germline lookup yields CDR1 MDHEN and CDR2 SYDVKM. The CDR3 spells CASSRNGPAGGPLNEQFF. CDR3 sequence (DNA): TGTGCCAGCAGTCGGAATGGGCCAGCGGGAGGGCCTCTTAATGAGCAGTTCTTC.

Worth noting for this clonotype: A much bigger clone sits one base away, suggesting this may be a read error. The chain has TRBV24-1 and TRBJ2-3; D may correspond to TRBD1 or TRBD2 (6 bases each). Per the germline V gene, CDR1 is KGHDR and CDR2 is SFDVKD. The CDR3 contains 12 residues. CDR3 sequence (DNA): TGTGCCACCTGTGATGAGGGGGGCTCGCAGTATTTT. Translated, it gives CATCDEGGSQYF.

Notes on this clonotype: Being one base from a much bigger clone, this may be a read error. This sequence joins TRBV12-3 or TRBV12-4 and TRBJ1-4; possible D gene TRBD1, 6 bases. The CDR3 consists of 15 residues. Trimming took off 6 bases at V and 0 bases at J, with 11 bases between the two ends. The CDR3 nucleotides read TGTGCCAGCAGCACAGGGTTTGCAACTAATGAAAAACTGTTTTTT. This translates into CASSTGFATNEKLFF.

This rearrangement joins TRBV27 to TRBJ1-2; D is possibly TRBD1 (5 bases). Germline V gives CDR1 MNHEY, CDR2 SMNVEV (reference sequence). The V end was cut by 6 bases, the J end by 4 bases, with 12 bases between. This CDR3 has 13 residues. CDR3 DNA: TGTGCCAGCAGCCGGGGCGGGACCTATGGCTACACCTTC. It specifies CASSRGGTYGYTF.

Comments on this clonotype: The junction shows a germline mismatch at one end, possibly a read error. J is TRBJ2-1 and V is TRBV11-3; D perhaps matches TRBD2 (7 bases). The CDR3 loop spans 15 amino acids. Germline CDR1 SGHNT, CDR2 YENEEA. Here the CDR3 DNA reads TGTGCCAGCAGCTTAGCTGGCGGGGGCTACAATGAGCAGCTCTTC. This encodes CASSLAGGGYNEQLF.

Details on this clonotype: Sequence at one end of the junction differs from germline and may be a read error. This chain joins TRBV29-1 and TRBJ2-1, with D possibly matching TRBD2 (5 bases). The CDR3 extends over 14 amino acids. Germline loops: CDR1 SQVTM, CDR2 ANQGSEA. In nucleotides, the CDR3 is TGCAGCGTTGGAGTATCGGAGGTACGGAATGAGCAGTTCTTT. Translation gives CSVGVSEVRNEQFF.

As for this clonotype: One junction end does not reproduce the germline sequence, and a read error may be involved. This chain joins TRBV4-1 and TRBJ1-1, with 9 nucleotides matching TRBD1. Germline CDR1 reads MGHRA; CDR2 reads YSYEKL. The CDR3 consists of 18 residues. The CDR3 bases are TGCGCCAGCAACCAAGAAGCTCCCGGGACAGGGTCGGACACCGAAGCTTTCTTT. The encoded protein is CASNQEAPGTGSDTEAFF.

This clonotype came up many times. The chain links TRBV6-4 to TRBJ1-1, with a tentative D call TRBD1 (6 bases). V shed 4 bases and J shed 5 bases, with 11 bases lying between them. Germline CDR1 is MRHNA and CDR2 is SNTAGT. The CDR3 spans 13 residues. The DNA of the CDR3 is TGTGCCAGCAGTGTGTCAGGGGATACTGAAGCTTTCTTT. This codes for CASSVSGDTEAFF.

Remarks on this clonotype: A much larger clone differs from this one at a single base, so this may be a read error. V and J are TRBV5-1 and TRBJ2-7, with 9 bases lining up with TRBD1. Germline loops: CDR1 SGHRS, CDR2 YFSETQ. CDR3 size: 19 residues. The CDR3 protein is CASSLLVKGGTGISYEQCF. CDR3 coding DNA: TGCGCCAGCAGCCTCCTCGTTAAGGGGGGGACAGGGATCTCCTACGAGCAGTGCTTC.

Comments on this clonotype: The CDR3 ends on some other residue instead of the conserved phenylalanine or tryptophan, so this is likely a read error. This chain links TRBV29-1 with TRBJ1-1, with D unclear. CDR1 is SQVTM and CDR2 is ANQGSEA in the germline V gene. This CDR3 has 13 residues. Here the CDR3 reads CRARMATETEAFI. DNA of the CDR3: TGCAGGGCCCGTATGGCCACGGAGACTGAAGCTTTCATT.